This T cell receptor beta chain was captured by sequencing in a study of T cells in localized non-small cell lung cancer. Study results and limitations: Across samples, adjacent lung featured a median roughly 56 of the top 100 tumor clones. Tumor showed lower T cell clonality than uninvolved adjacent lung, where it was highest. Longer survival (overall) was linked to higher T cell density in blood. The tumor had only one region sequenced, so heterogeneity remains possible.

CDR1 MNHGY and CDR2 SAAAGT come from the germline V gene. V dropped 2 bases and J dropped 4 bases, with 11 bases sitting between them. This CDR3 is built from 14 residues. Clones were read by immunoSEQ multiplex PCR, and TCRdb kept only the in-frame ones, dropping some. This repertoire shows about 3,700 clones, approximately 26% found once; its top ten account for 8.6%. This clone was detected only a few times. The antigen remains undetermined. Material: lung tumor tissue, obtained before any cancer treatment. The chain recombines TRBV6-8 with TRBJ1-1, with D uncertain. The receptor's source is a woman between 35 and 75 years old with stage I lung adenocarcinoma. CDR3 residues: CASSYEGSATEAFF. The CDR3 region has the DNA TGTGCCAGCAGTTACGAGGGATCAGCCACTGAAGCTTTCTTT.